The clone carrying this T cell receptor beta chain was seen just once. The entry originates in a study of blood T cell repertoires in COVID-19. Across the study: Italy, Spain and the United States were the sources of the convalescent and acute COVID-19 samples.

V was shortened by 6 bases and J by 7 bases, with 15 bases between the two germline ends. The CDR3 sequence is 13 residues long. Per the germline V gene, CDR1 is SNHLY and CDR2 is FYNNEI. The cohort comprised adults aged 18 to 89 years residing in about two dozen US areas. In the authors' workflow: Estimated nucleated cell counts came from reference gene primer amplification. Profiling relied on immunoSEQ multiplex PCR, and the TCRdb table lists in-frame clones only, not all of them. V and J calls and clone size are as listed in that table; D and trimming were resolved from the DNA. The sample contains 130,000 to 150,000 clones, over 70% of which appear only once.

The TCR comes from a man aged 60 to 69 who had recovered from COVID-19. This sequence joins TRBV2 and TRBJ1-2; a weak D match, TRBD1 (6 bases). The sequenced sample consisted of PBMCs or T cells enriched from blood (not recorded which). The CDR3 sequence: CASSPGGPGGYTF. The CDR3 coding sequence is TGTGCCAGCAGCCCGGGGGGGCCCGGTGGCTACACCTTC.